These 22 T cell receptor beta chains share one sample of origin, sequenced in a study of OX40 agonist ivuxolimab in advanced cancers. The protocol was immunoSEQ multiplex PCR, while the TCRdb copy is restricted to in-frame clones and leaves out a portion. In the table there are about 98,000 clones, 85% to 95% of which are singletons. Here the sequenced sample was CD4+ or CD8+ T cells sorted from blood, taken in a trial of the OX40 agonist ivuxolimab. The receptors here all came from an adult with an advanced solid tumor such as melanoma, head and neck, liver or kidney cancer.

The chain carries TRBV2 and TRBJ2-3, with 8 nucleotides matching TRBD1. After removal of 6 bases from V and 1 base from J, the junction contained 6 bases not matched to a gene. The CDR3 has 15 amino acids. The germline CDR1 and CDR2 sequences are SNHLY and FYNNEI. The CDR3 DNA sequence: TGTGCCAGCAGCCCTGGACAGGGAGGCACAGATACGCAGTATTTT. Protein sequence: CASSPGQGGTDTQYF.

The chain carries TRBV5-6 and TRBJ2-3; possibly TRBD1 or TRBD2 for D (6 bases each). This CDR3 comprises 18 residues. Germline V gene data show CDR1 as SGHDT and CDR2 as YYEEEE. The ends were cut back, 4 bases at V and 0 bases at J, with 21 bases in the middle. CDR3 sequence: CASSQRGGRYTSTDTQYF. The CDR3 nucleotides are TGTGCCAGCAGCCAGAGAGGGGGGCGATACACTAGCACAGATACGCAGTATTTT.

V and J are TRBV30 and TRBJ1-2; D possibly corresponds to TRBD1 (5 bases). This CDR3 has 17 amino acids. Trimming took 0 bases from V and 3 from J, leaving 20 bases between them. CDR1 and CDR2 (germline): GTSNPN, SVGIG (reference sequence). CDR3 DNA: TGTGCCTGGAGTGTGGGATTTATTCAGGGAGTGCACTATGGCTACACCTTC. This sequence encodes CAWSVGFIQGVHYGYTF.

In DNA, the CDR3 is TGCGCCAGCAGCGCTGGACTAGCGGGGACCGGGGAGCTGTTTTTT. The encoded protein is CASSAGLAGTGELFF. This sequence joins TRBV5-1 and TRBJ2-2; 12 bases are a match to TRBD2. The germline V gene encodes CDR1 SGHRS and CDR2 YFSETQ. The trim removed 4 bases at V and 5 bases at J, leaving 3 bases unmatched. The CDR3 loop spans 15 amino acids.

The V gene is TRBV2, the J gene TRBJ1-5; no firm D call. This CDR3 has 12 amino acids. CDR1 and CDR2 from the germline V gene are SNHLY and FYNNEI. Trimming took off 4 bases at V and 4 bases at J, with 5 bases between the two ends. CDR3 loop: CASSGPNQPQHF. In DNA, the CDR3 is TGTGCCAGCAGTGGTCCGAATCAGCCCCAGCATTTT.

The chain joins TRBV7-9 to TRBJ2-2; D remains ambiguous. Deletions cut 2 bases from V and 1 base from J, with 14 bases between. Germline CDR1 and CDR2: SEHNR and FQNEAQ (reference sequence). The CDR3 consists of 17 residues. CDR3 residues: CASSLTVRALNTGELFF. The CDR3 region has the DNA TGTGCCAGCAGCTTAACGGTCAGAGCCCTGAACACCGGGGAGCTGTTTTTT.

In regard to this clone: The same CDR3 is also encoded by other DNA sequences in this sample. The chain is built from TRBV5-1 and TRBJ2-3; no firm D call. This CDR3 has 11 residues. Looked up from germline, CDR1 is SGHRS and CDR2 is YFSETQ. V dropped 0 bases and J dropped 6 bases, with 2 bases sitting between them. DNA of the CDR3: TGCGCCAGCAGCTTGGAGGATACGCAGTATTTT. This translates into CASSLEDTQYF.

The genes are TRBV6-4 and TRBJ2-3; 7 bases fit TRBD1. The CDR3 has 15 amino acids. Germline trimming cut 6 bases from V and 4 bases from J; bases unmatched to any gene: 10. Germline CDR1 is MRHNA and CDR2 is SNTAGT. In DNA form, the CDR3 reads TGTGCCAGCAGAAAATCGACAGGGTTTTCAGATACGCAGTATTTT. It specifies CASRKSTGFSDTQYF.

The V call is TRBV9, the J call TRBJ2-3, with D maybe TRBD2 (6 bases). The CDR3 has 15 residues. V was shortened by 3 bases and J by 2 bases, with 13 bases between the two germline ends. Germline V gene lookup returns CDR1 SGDLS and CDR2 YYNGEE. CDR3 in amino acids: CASSGTGLSTDTQYF. The CDR3 DNA reads TGTGCCAGCAGCGGAACGGGACTTTCCACAGATACGCAGTATTTT. Full variable domain (rest looked up from reference TRBV9 and TRBJ2-3): DSGVTQTPKHLITATGQRVTLRCSPRSGDLSVYWYQQSLDQGLQFLIQYYNGEERAKGNILERFSAQQFPDLHSELNLSSLELGDSALYFCASSGTGLSTDTQYFGPGTRLTVL.

The gene calls are TRBV6-6 and TRBJ2-3; D uncertain. This CDR3 has 14 amino acids. The ends were cut back, 4 bases at V and 0 bases at J, with 8 bases in the middle. Germline V CDR1 and CDR2: MNHNY, SVGAGI (reference sequence). The CDR3 sequence is CASSWAASTDTQYF. CDR3 coding DNA: TGTGCCAGCAGTTGGGCGGCTAGCACAGATACGCAGTATTTT.

The chain combines TRBV19 with TRBJ2-1, with a possible D match to TRBD2 (7 bases). Germline loops: CDR1 LNHDA, CDR2 SQIVND (reference sequence). This CDR3 spans 14 amino acids. The V end was cut by 5 bases, the J end by 8 bases, with 16 bases between. CDR3 DNA: TGTGCCAGTAGTCCTGGACGAGGGGGGGATGAGCAGTTCTTC. Protein: CASSPGRGGDEQFF.

V gene TRBV5-3 combines with J gene TRBJ2-3; D unresolved. TRBV5-3 is recorded as an ORF, its role being uncertain. The ends were cut back, 1 base at V and 0 bases at J, with 0 bases in the middle. The CDR3 sequence is 12 residues long. DNA of the CDR3: TGTGCCAGAAGCTTGAGCACAGATACGCAGTATTTT. Amino acid sequence: CARSLSTDTQYF.

The V and J genes are TRBV2 and TRBJ2-5; 11 nucleotides align to TRBD1. Germline CDR1 reads SNHLY; CDR2 reads FYNNEI. The length of the CDR3 is 13 residues. The V segment lost 7 bases and the J segment 5 bases; nucleotides outside the gene matches: 3. DNA of the CDR3: TGTGCCAGCATGGGACAGGGGGGGGAGACCCAGTACTTC. It codes for CASMGQGGETQYF.

J is TRBJ2-5 and V is TRBV29-1; D uncertain. This CDR3 is built from 10 residues. V was clipped by 7 bases and J by 5 bases, with 8 bases between them. Germline loops: CDR1 SQVTM, CDR2 ANQGSEA. The CDR3, as DNA: TGCAGCGCCGCCGGGGAGACCCAGTACTTC. The encoded protein is CSAAGETQYF.

The rearrangement links TRBV19 to TRBJ1-5; D may be TRBD1 (5 bases). Germline CDR1 reads LNHDA; CDR2 reads SQIVND (reference sequence). Trimming left V 4 bases short and J 4 bases short, with 8 bases between. The CDR3 totals 13 residues. The CDR3: CASSSRVNQPQHF. DNA of the CDR3: TGTGCCAGTAGTAGCAGGGTGAATCAGCCCCAGCATTTT.

The chain links TRBV6-5 to TRBJ1-5; D is perhaps TRBD1 (6 bases). The CDR3 spans 15 residues. CDR1 MNHEY and CDR2 SVGAGI come from the germline V gene. With 4 bases removed from V and 6 bases from J, the gap between germline ends came to 16 bases. The CDR3 region is CASSFPQGQSQPQHF. The DNA of the CDR3 is TGTGCCAGCAGTTTCCCCCAGGGGCAAAGTCAGCCCCAGCATTTT.

This clone was seen once. The chain's CDR3 is CASSQDLWGDTGETQYF. In DNA, the CDR3 is TGCGCCAGCAGCCAAGATCTGTGGGGAGACACCGGAGAGACCCAGTACTTC. The rearrangement joins TRBV4-3 to TRBJ2-5; perhaps TRBD2 as D (5 bases). Trimming removed 0 bases at V and 4 bases at J, with 18 bases between. Germline V gene lookup returns CDR1 LGHNA and CDR2 YSLEER. There are 17 residues in the CDR3.

The rearrangement joins TRBV4-3 to TRBJ2-5, with 16 bases lining up with TRBD2. The length of the CDR3 is 16 residues. Germline loops: CDR1 LGHNA, CDR2 YSLEER. Trimming took 4 bases from V and 5 from J; bases not matched to a gene: 4. This CDR3 is CASSLGLAGGLETQYF. The CDR3 nucleotides are TGCGCCAGCAGCCTGGGACTAGCGGGGGGGTTGGAGACCCAGTACTTC.

The chain links TRBV18 to TRBJ2-3, with D hard to call. The V end lost 1 base, the J end lost 0 bases, and 8 bases lay between the germline ends. The germline V gene encodes CDR1 KGHSH and CDR2 LQKENI. The CDR3 is made up of 15 amino acids. CDR3: CASSPRLVSTDTQYF. For the CDR3, the DNA is TGTGCCAGCTCACCACGACTTGTCAGCACAGATACGCAGTATTTT. The full variable domain, in which reference TRBV18 and TRBJ2-3 provide the parts outside the CDR3, is NAGVMQNPRHLVRRRGQEARLRCSPMKGHSHVYWYRQLPEEGLKFMVYLQKENIIDESGMPKERFSAEFPKEGPSILRIQQVVRGDSAAYFCASSPRLVSTDTQYFGPGTRLTVL.

V usage is TRBV9 and J usage is TRBJ2-3; D may be TRBD1 (6 bases). The V end was cut by 3 bases, the J end by 2 bases, with 10 bases between. The CDR3 covers 14 residues. Germline values: CDR1 SGDLS, CDR2 YYNGEE. The CDR3 DNA reads TGTGCCAGCAGCGCCCGGGACAACACAGATACGCAGTATTTT. It specifies CASSARDNTDTQYF.

The chain links TRBV25-1 to TRBJ2-7; D might be TRBD1 or TRBD2, each matching 5 bases. Trimming left V 4 bases short and J 4 bases short, with 11 bases between. The CDR3 sequence is 13 residues long. CDR1 and CDR2 (germline): MGHDK, SYGVNS. For the CDR3, the DNA is TGTGCCAGCAGTGTTCCAGGGAGATACGAGCAGTACTTC. Its protein product is CASSVPGRYEQYF.

This chain connects TRBV7-9 to TRBJ2-5; D is unresolved. Germline CDR1 SEHNR, CDR2 FQNEAQ (reference sequence). The length of the CDR3 is 11 residues. Trimming cost V 0 bases and J 14 bases, with 10 bases left between them. The CDR3 DNA sequence: TGTGCCAGCAGCTTAGCAGATCCCTTATACTTC. It yields the protein CASSLADPLYF.